The 4 T cell receptor beta chains below were found in one sample sequenced in a study of blood T cell repertoires in COVID-19. The protocol was immunoSEQ multiplex PCR, while the TCRdb copy is restricted to in-frame clones and leaves out a portion. The sample has 200,000 to 300,000 clones; roughly 80% are singletons. Material for sequencing was peripheral blood. These receptor sequences come from a woman older than 75 with acute or convalescent COVID-19.

V gene TRBV28 combines with J gene TRBJ1-5, with D unresolved. The length of the CDR3 is 15 residues. Germline CDR1 MDHEN, CDR2 SYDVKM. Trimming left V 3 bases short and J 2 bases short, with 11 bases between. The CDR3 coding sequence is TGTGCCAGCAGTTTTCGGGGAGGCGGCAATCAGCCCCAGCATTTT. Amino acid sequence: CASSFRGGGNQPQHF.

This chain uses TRBV27 with TRBJ2-3; possible D gene TRBD1, 5 bases. Germline V CDR1 and CDR2: MNHEY, SMNVEV (reference sequence). Trimming stripped 7 bases from V and 1 base from J, with 9 bases between. This CDR3 has 13 residues. The CDR3 DNA reads as TGTGCCAGCATCAAAGGGGGCACAGATACGCAGTATTTT. As protein: CASIKGGTDTQYF.

A single count supports this clone. The rearrangement links TRBV28 to TRBJ2-5, with D possibly matching TRBD1 (8 bases). The germline V gene encodes CDR1 MDHEN and CDR2 SYDVKM. This CDR3 region has 14 residues. V was trimmed by 3 bases and J by 4 bases, leaving 12 bases between them. The CDR3 loop is CASSFTGGGETQYF. CDR3 DNA sequence: TGTGCCAGCAGTTTTACAGGGGGGGGAGAGACCCAGTACTTC.

The V gene is TRBV6-5, the J gene TRBJ1-5; maybe TRBD1 (5 bases). The CDR3 totals 13 residues. Germline CDR1 is MNHEY and CDR2 is SVGAGI. V was cut by 11 bases and J by 3 bases, with 14 bases left in between. This CDR3 is CAVAQGHNQPQHF. DNA for the CDR3: TGTGCCGTGGCCCAGGGTCACAATCAGCCCCAGCATTTT.